Following are 19 T cell receptor beta chains from one sample sequenced in a study of Ad26.COV2.S vaccination and SARS-CoV-2 variants. Treatment of the sample: around 19 received Ad26.COV2.S at low or high dose, single or two shots; 5 received placebo; per-sample allocation not given. Samples were taken on day 63 after the first vaccine or placebo injection. The method was immunoSEQ multiplex PCR; TCRdb's version includes in-frame clones alone and lacks a portion of them. The profile covers fewer than 900,000 clones, with roughly 90% appearing a single time and nearly 1.5% taken by the ten largest. This material consisted of peripheral blood, taken in a trial of Ad26.COV2.S vaccine versus placebo. The receptors here all came from a person aged 18-60 years who received the Ad26.COV2.S COVID-19 vaccine or a placebo.

This clone was observed a handful of times. The chain combines TRBV5-4 with TRBJ1-3; 9 bases are a match to TRBD1. The CDR3 totals 16 residues. V was pared by 3 bases and J by 4 bases, with 8 bases of the junction left unmatched. The germline V gene has CDR1 SGHNT and CDR2 YYREEE (reference sequence). CDR3 sequence: CASSSDLGQGGNTIYF. The CDR3 DNA follows: TGTGCCAGCAGCTCGGACCTCGGACAGGGGGGAAACACCATATATTTT. The variable domain in full, with the rest retrieved from reference TRBV5-4 and TRBJ1-3, is ETGVTQSPTHLIKTRGQQVTLRCSSQSGHNTVSWYQQALGQGPQFIFQYYREEENGRGNFPPRFSGLQFPNYSSELNVNALELDDSALYLCASSSDLGQGGNTIYFGEGSWLTVV.

The V call is TRBV5-6, the J call TRBJ2-3; D unresolved. Trimming cost V 1 base and J 0 bases, with 9 bases left between them. CDR3 length: 15 residues. Germline CDR1 is SGHDT and CDR2 is YYEEEE. The DNA for the CDR3 is TGTGCCAGCAGCTTGCTGGGCGGTAGCACAGATACGCAGTATTTT. Translating it yields CASSLLGGSTDTQYF.

J is TRBJ2-2 and V is TRBV13; TRBD2 matches 9 bases. The CDR3 has 16 amino acids. Germline V gene data show CDR1 as PRHDT and CDR2 as FYEKMQ (reference sequence). The V segment lost 5 bases and the J segment 5 bases; nucleotides outside the gene matches: 9. The CDR3, as DNA: TGTGCCAGCAGCCCAGGGACTAGCCTCCGGACCGGGGAGCTGTTTTTT. Amino acids: CASSPGTSLRTGELFF.

V usage is TRBV5-1 and J usage is TRBJ1-2, with D possibly matching TRBD1 (5 bases). CDR1 is SGHRS, CDR2 YFSETQ, per germline. The CDR3 is 12 amino acids. Deletions cut 0 bases from V and 8 bases from J, with 8 bases between. The CDR3 sequence is CASSLGDRGYTF. The CDR3 DNA is TGCGCCAGCAGCTTGGGGGACCGGGGCTACACCTTC.

The V and J genes are TRBV4-1 and TRBJ2-5; D is undetermined. This CDR3 has 17 amino acids. Germline V gene data show CDR1 as MGHRA and CDR2 as YSYEKL. Trimming pared 4 bases from V and 2 bases from J, leaving 20 bases between. CDR3 amino acids: CASSLREMDRKQETQYF. The CDR3 nucleotides read TGCGCCAGCAGCCTTAGAGAGATGGACCGAAAGCAAGAGACCCAGTACTTC.

This rearrangement joins TRBV5-6 to TRBJ2-7; weak D call: TRBD1 (6 bases). CDR3 length equals 12 residues. The V end lost 3 bases, the J end lost 6 bases, and 10 bases lay between the germline ends. CDR1 and CDR2 from the germline V gene are SGHDT and YYEEEE. This chain's CDR3 is CASSWNRVEQYF. The CDR3 DNA sequence: TGTGCCAGCAGCTGGAACAGGGTCGAGCAGTACTTC.

The V and J genes are TRBV15 and TRBJ2-3; TRBD2 matches 8 bases. The length of the CDR3 is 15 residues. After removal of 8 bases from V and 6 bases from J, the junction contained 13 bases not matched to a gene. From germline, CDR1 is LNHNV and CDR2 YYDKDF (reference sequence). The CDR3 DNA is TGTGCCACCGGGCATTCCGGGGGGGGCCGGGATACGCAGTATTTT. It encodes CATGHSGGGRDTQYF.

This chain connects TRBV6-6 to TRBJ2-3, with 7 bases that match TRBD1. V dropped 7 bases and J dropped 0; count of bases not matched to a gene: 7. Germline values: CDR1 MNHNY, CDR2 SVGAGI (reference sequence). There are 15 residues in the CDR3. The CDR3 sequence: CASTLTGMSTDTQYF. In nucleotides, the CDR3 is TGTGCCAGCACCCTGACAGGGATGAGCACAGATACGCAGTATTTT.

The chain joins TRBV19 to TRBJ1-4, with D tentatively TRBD1 (6 bases). The ends were cut back, 3 bases at V and 8 bases at J, with 13 bases in the middle. The V gene's germline CDR1 is LNHDA and CDR2 SQIVND (reference sequence). The CDR3 sequence is 14 residues long. The CDR3 loop reads CASSISGAEEKLFF. DNA for the CDR3: TGTGCCAGTAGTATTTCGGGGGCCGAGGAAAAACTGTTTTTT.

The rearrangement uses TRBV29-1 and TRBJ2-5, with 8 bases matching TRBD1. V gave up 7 bases and J gave up 4 bases; unmatched junction bases: 5. Germline CDR1 SQVTM, CDR2 ANQGSEA. This CDR3 is built from 12 residues. The CDR3 DNA is TGCAGCGCAAATGACAGGGGAGAGACCCAGTACTTC. It specifies CSANDRGETQYF.

The chain uses TRBV6-5 and TRBJ1-1; the D is unclear. Germline-derived CDR1 and CDR2 are MNHEY and SVGAGI. This CDR3 contains 15 residues. Trimming removed 6 bases from V and 0 bases from J, with 14 bases in between. CDR3 sequence reads: CASSWGGSLNTEAFF. CDR3 coding DNA: TGTGCCAGCAGCTGGGGTGGGTCTTTGAACACTGAAGCTTTCTTT.

The rearrangement joins TRBV5-6 to TRBJ1-3; D remains ambiguous. Germline loops: CDR1 SGHDT, CDR2 YYEEEE. Trimming shortened V by 0 bases and J by 2 bases, and 9 bases separated the two germline ends. The CDR3 has 15 residues. The CDR3: CASSLGVKAGNTIYF. In nucleotides, the CDR3 is TGTGCCAGCAGCTTGGGAGTCAAGGCTGGAAACACCATATATTTT.

The genes are TRBV4-1 and TRBJ1-4, with D hard to call. CDR3 length equals 12 residues. Germline V lookup: CDR1 MGHRA, CDR2 YSYEKL. V was clipped by 1 base and J by 8 bases, with 5 bases between them. The CDR3 DNA reads TGCGCCAGCAGCCAAGTTGGAGAAAAACTGTTTTTT. The encoded protein is CASSQVGEKLFF.

The chain recombines TRBV4-2 with TRBJ1-2, with D perhaps TRBD1 (5 bases). Germline CDR1 LGHNA, CDR2 YNFKEQ. Between the trimmed V and J ends, which lost 1 base and 8 bases, there was a span of 14 bases. The CDR3 runs 14 residues. The CDR3 nucleotides read TGTGCCAGCAGCCAAGGGGGCAGGGACTGGGGCTACACCTTC. Amino acid sequence: CASSQGGRDWGYTF.

This chain links TRBV5-8 with TRBJ1-2; 11 nucleotides align to TRBD1. Trimming at V came to 4 bases and at J to 0 bases, leaving 2 bases not matched to a gene. From germline, CDR1 is SGHTS and CDR2 YDEGEE. The CDR3 totals 15 residues. CDR3 loop: CASSGQGASNYGYTF. CDR3 nucleotides: TGTGCCAGCAGCGGACAGGGGGCTTCTAACTATGGCTACACCTTC.

The chain is built from TRBV6-6 and TRBJ1-6, with D possibly being TRBD1 (6 bases). Germline V gives CDR1 MNHNY, CDR2 SVGAGI (reference sequence). There are 15 residues in the CDR3. V was cut by 2 bases and J by 4 bases, with 9 bases left in between. The CDR3 coding sequence is TGTGCCAGCAGTTACGAGGGGGGATATAATTCACCCCTCCACTTT. Its translation is CASSYEGGYNSPLHF.

The chain couples TRBV12-2 to TRBJ2-7. TRBV12-2 is shown as a pseudogene. The CDR3 covers 11 residues. CDR3 nucleotide sequence: TGTGCAAGTCGCTTTTGGGTCCCCCGGAACTTC. It encodes CASRFWVPRNF.

The rearrangement joins TRBV6-1 to TRBJ1-1; perhaps TRBD1 as D (5 bases). Germline V gives CDR1 MNHNS, CDR2 SASEGT. The ends were cut back, 1 base at V and 1 base at J, with 13 bases in the middle. This CDR3 comprises 16 residues. CDR3 DNA sequence: TGTGCCAGCAGTGAAGAAGGGGAACATTCGAACACTGAAGCTTTCTTT. It codes for CASSEEGEHSNTEAFF.

This clone was detected a few times. The chain links TRBV12-3 or TRBV12-4 to TRBJ2-1; D gene unclear. The CDR3 is made up of 13 amino acids. Trimming took off 8 bases at V and 10 bases at J, with 18 bases between the two ends. The CDR3 DNA is TGTGCCAGCCAGCAGGAAAGGGCAGGCGAGCAGTTCTTC. Its translation: CASQQERAGEQFF.